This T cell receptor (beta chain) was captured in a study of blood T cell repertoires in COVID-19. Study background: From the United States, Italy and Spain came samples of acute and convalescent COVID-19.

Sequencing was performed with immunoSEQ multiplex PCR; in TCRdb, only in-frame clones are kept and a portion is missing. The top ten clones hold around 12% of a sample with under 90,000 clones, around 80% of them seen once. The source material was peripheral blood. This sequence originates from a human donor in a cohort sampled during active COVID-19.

DNA of the CDR3: TGTGCCACCAGTGGCACAGGGGGGAACACTGAAGCTTTCTTT. The encoded protein is CATSGTGGNTEAFF. The gene calls are TRBV24-1 and TRBJ1-1; TRBD1 matches at 8 bases. The length of the CDR3 is 14 residues. CDR1 KGHDR and CDR2 SFDVKD come from the germline V gene. V gave up 5 bases and J gave up 1 base; unmatched junction bases: 2.